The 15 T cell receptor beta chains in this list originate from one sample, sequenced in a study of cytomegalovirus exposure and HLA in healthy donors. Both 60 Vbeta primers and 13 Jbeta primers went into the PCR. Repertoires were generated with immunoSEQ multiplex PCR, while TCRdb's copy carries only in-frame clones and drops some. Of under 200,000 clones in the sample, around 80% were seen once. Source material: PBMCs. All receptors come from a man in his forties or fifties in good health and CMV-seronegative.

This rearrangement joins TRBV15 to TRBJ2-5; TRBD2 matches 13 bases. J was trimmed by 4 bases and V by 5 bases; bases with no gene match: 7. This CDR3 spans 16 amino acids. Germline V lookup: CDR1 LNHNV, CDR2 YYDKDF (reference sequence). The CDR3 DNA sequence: TGTGCCACCAGCGGGGGACTAGCGGGGTACCCAGAGACCCAGTACTTC. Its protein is CATSGGLAGYPETQYF.

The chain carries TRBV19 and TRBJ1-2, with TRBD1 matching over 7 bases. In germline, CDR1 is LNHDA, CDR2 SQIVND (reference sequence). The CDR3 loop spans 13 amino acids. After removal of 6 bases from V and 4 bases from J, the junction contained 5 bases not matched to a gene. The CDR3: CASSQQGPYGYTF. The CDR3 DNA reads TGTGCCAGTAGCCAACAGGGGCCCTATGGCTACACCTTC. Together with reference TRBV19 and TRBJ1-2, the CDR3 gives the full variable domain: DGGITQSPKYLFRKEGQNVTLSCEQNLNHDAMYWYRQDPGQGLRLIYYSQIVNDFQKGDIAEGYSVSREKKESFPLTVTSAQKNPTAFYLCASSQQGPYGYTFGSGTRLTVV.

For the CDR3, the DNA is TGTGCCATCAGCCCGGCTGAGGGCTGGAGCACTGAAGCTTTCTTT. This sequence encodes CAISPAEGWSTEAFF. The chain recombines TRBV10-3 with TRBJ1-1; D is uncertain. This CDR3 is 15 amino acids long. V was pared by 6 bases and J by 4 bases, with 18 bases between. CDR1 and CDR2 (germline): ENHRY, SYGVKD.

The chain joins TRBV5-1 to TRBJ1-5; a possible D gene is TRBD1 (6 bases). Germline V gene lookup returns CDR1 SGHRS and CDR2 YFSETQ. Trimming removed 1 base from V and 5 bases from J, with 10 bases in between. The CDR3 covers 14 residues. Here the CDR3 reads CASSLRGGHQPQHF. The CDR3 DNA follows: TGCGCCAGCAGCTTGCGGGGGGGCCATCAGCCCCAGCATTTT.

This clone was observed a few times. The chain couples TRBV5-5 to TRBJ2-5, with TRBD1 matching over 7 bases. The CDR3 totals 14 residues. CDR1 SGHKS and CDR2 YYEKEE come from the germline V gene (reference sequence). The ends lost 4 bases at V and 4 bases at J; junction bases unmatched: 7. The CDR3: CASSHDRVPETQYF. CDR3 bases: TGTGCCAGCAGCCATGACAGGGTCCCAGAGACCCAGTACTTC.

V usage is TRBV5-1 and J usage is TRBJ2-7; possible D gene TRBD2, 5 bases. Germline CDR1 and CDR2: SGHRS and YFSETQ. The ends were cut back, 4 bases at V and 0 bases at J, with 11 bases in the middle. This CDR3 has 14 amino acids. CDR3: CASSLASSSYEQYF. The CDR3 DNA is TGCGCCAGCAGCCTAGCCAGCAGCTCCTACGAGCAGTACTTC.

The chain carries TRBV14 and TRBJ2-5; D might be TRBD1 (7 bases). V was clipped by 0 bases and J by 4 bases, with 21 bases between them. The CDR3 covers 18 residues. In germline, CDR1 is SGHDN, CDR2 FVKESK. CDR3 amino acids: CASSQDRGRGAESETQYF. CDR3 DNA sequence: TGTGCCAGCAGCCAAGATAGGGGGCGGGGCGCCGAGTCAGAGACCCAGTACTTC.

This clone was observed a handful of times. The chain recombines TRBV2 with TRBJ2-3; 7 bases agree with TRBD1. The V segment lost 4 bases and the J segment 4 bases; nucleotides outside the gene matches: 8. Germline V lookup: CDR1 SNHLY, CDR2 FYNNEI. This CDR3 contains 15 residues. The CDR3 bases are TGTGCCAGCAGTGTGGGACAGTTCGTCTCAGATACGCAGTATTTT. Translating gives CASSVGQFVSDTQYF. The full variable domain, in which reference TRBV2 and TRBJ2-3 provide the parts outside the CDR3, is EPEVTQTPSHQVTQMGQEVILRCVPISNHLYFYWYRQILGQKVEFLVSFYNNEISEKSEIFDDQFSVERPDGSNFTLKIRSTKLEDSAMYFCASSVGQFVSDTQYFGPGTRLTVL.

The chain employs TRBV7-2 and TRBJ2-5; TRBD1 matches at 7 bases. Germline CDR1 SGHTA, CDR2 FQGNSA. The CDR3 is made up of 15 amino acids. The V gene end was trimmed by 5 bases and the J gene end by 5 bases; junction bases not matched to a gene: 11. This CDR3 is CASSRTGVIGETQYF. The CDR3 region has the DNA TGTGCCAGCAGCCGAACAGGGGTTATTGGGGAGACCCAGTACTTC.

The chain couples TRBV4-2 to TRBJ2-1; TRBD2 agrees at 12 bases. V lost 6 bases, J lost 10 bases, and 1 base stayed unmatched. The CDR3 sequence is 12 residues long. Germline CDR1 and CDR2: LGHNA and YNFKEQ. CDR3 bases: TGTGCCAGCAGGACTAGCGGGGGCGAGCAGTTCTTC. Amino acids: CASRTSGGEQFF.

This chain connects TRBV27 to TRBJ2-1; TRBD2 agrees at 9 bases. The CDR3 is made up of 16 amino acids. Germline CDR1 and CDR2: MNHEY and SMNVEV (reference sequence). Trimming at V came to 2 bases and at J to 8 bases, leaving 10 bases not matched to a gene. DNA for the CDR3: TGTGCCAGCAGTTTACTCCTAGCGGGATTTCGGTATGAGCAGTTCTTC. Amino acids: CASSLLLAGFRYEQFF.

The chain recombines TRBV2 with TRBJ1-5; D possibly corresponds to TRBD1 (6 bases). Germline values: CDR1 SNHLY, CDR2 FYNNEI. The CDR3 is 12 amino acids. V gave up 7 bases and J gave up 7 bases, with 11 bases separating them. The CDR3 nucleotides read TGTGCCAGCAACAGGGAAGGCCAGCCCCAGCATTTT. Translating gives CASNREGQPQHF. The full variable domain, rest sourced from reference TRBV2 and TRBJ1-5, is EPEVTQTPSHQVTQMGQEVILRCVPISNHLYFYWYRQILGQKVEFLVSFYNNEISEKSEIFDDQFSVERPDGSNFTLKIRSTKLEDSAMYFCASNREGQPQHFGDGTRLSIL.

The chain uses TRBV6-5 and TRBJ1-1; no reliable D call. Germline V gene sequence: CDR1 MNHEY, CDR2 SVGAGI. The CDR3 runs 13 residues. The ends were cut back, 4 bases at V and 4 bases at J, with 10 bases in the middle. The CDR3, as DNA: TGTGCCAGCAGTTCTATGGCGGGCACTGAAGCTTTCTTT. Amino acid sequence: CASSSMAGTEAFF.

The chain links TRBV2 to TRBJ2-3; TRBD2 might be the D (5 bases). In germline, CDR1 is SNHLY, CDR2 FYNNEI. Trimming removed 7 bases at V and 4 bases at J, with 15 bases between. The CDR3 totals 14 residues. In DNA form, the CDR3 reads TGTGCCAGCAATCTTTACGAAGCGGCAGATACGCAGTATTTT. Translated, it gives CASNLYEAADTQYF. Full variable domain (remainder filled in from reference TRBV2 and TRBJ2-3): EPEVTQTPSHQVTQMGQEVILRCVPISNHLYFYWYRQILGQKVEFLVSFYNNEISEKSEIFDDQFSVERPDGSNFTLKIRSTKLEDSAMYFCASNLYEAADTQYFGPGTRLTVL.

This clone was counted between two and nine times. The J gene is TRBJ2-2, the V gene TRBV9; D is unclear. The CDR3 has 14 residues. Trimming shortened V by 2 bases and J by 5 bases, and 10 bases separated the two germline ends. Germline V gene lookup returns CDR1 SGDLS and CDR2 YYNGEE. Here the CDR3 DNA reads TGTGCCAGCAGCGTCGGTTTGGAGACCGGGGAGCTGTTTTTT. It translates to CASSVGLETGELFF.